This T cell receptor beta chain was identified in a study of identical twins. The study, taken as a whole, reports: Researchers reported excess low generation probability among twin-shared out-of-frame alpha sequences. Models underestimated TCR alpha sharing (out-of-frame) in monozygotic twins.

Germline values: CDR1 GTSNPN, CDR2 SVGIG (reference sequence). CDR3 length: 16 amino acids. V gave up 2 bases and J gave up 8 bases; unmatched junction bases: 13. This clonotype was detected a few times. Antigen specificity is unknown. TCRdb used MiXCR to reprocess the 5' RACE reads, holding one entry per CDR3 protein. The table has around 490,000 distinct CDR3 sequences, approximately 14% seen once; the top ten hold approximately 1%. The sample also formed part of further work on yellow fever vaccine responses in identical twins.

Material for sequencing was CD4+ T cells sorted from blood. This sequence joins TRBV30 and TRBJ2-1, with 9 bases that match TRBD2. The clonotype comes from a woman under 30 in good health. Here the CDR3 DNA reads TGTGCCTGGAGTCGGACTAGCGTCCGAAGTGCCGATGAGCAGTTCTTC. It is translated as CAWSRTSVRSADEQFF.